Here is one T cell receptor (beta chain) with its context. The antigen remains undetermined. This record comes from a study of shared clonotypes between healthy human individuals. Study at large: The study drew on two women and a few men aged 18 to 49 as donors. Whole-study results and caveats: In having few donors, the study represented limited genetic and exposure-history diversity.

Free of recent acute infections or vaccinations, the donors were healthy HIV-negative adults. In the original analysis: Filtering differed for immunoSEQ, which gave only junction sequences without quality scores. Assay used: immunoSEQ multiplex PCR; TCRdb lists only in-frame clones, some missing. V and J calls and clone size are those listed in that table; D and trimming were worked out from the DNA. The sample consists of hundreds of thousands of clones, roughly four fifths of them appearing once. Source material: PBMCs. The TCR originated in a woman between 35 and 50 years old in good health. Some clones in this sample may be carry-over from other donors' samples.

Written as DNA, the CDR3 is TGTGCCAGCAGTCCTCGACAGGGGGCCACCGGGGAGCTGTTTTTT. Protein: CASSPRQGATGELFF. The chain couples TRBV6-6 to TRBJ2-2; 10 nucleotides align to TRBD1. The trim removed 5 bases at V and 4 bases at J, leaving 4 bases unmatched. CDR3 length: 15 residues. CDR1 is MNHNY and CDR2 is SVGAGI in the germline V gene (reference sequence).